This TCR beta chain is drawn from a study of blood T cell repertoires in COVID-19. Study details: COVID-19 samples collected from the United States, Italy and Spain covered acute and convalescent phases. PBMCs, B-cell-depleted T cells, or T cells provided the cDNA or gDNA that made up the material.

Between the trimmed V and J ends, which lost 2 bases and 6 bases, there was a span of 15 bases. CDR3 length equals 15 residues. From germline, CDR1 is SNHLY and CDR2 FYNNEI. Only in-frame clones appear in the TCRdb table, and some are missing; sequencing was by immunoSEQ multiplex PCR. This sample has about 360,000 clones, with approximately 91% found just once. Enrollees, about 18 to 89 years old, lived in roughly 24 US areas. Clinical histories supplied by participants themselves formed the basis of cohort assignment. The source is a woman aged 40 to 50 with acute COVID-19. The chain employs TRBV2 and TRBJ2-3, with D perhaps matching TRBD1 (6 bases). Material: PBMCs or T cells enriched from blood (not recorded which). CDR3 DNA sequence: TGTGCCAGCAGTGAACAAGGGGGTAATGTTGATACGCAGTATTTT. Translation: CASSEQGGNVDTQYF.